This T cell receptor beta chain was recorded in a study of CD8+ T cells in alopecia areata. Whole-study findings and limits: Tofacitinib significantly lowered scalp clonality and expanded CD8+ clones among the top 100. Numerous expanded lesional clones remained in scalp and blood during tofacitinib.

In germline, CDR1 is SEHNR, CDR2 FQNEAQ (reference sequence). With 5 bases removed from V and 0 bases from J, the gap between germline ends came to 17 bases. The CDR3 is 18 amino acids. This clone has just a few counts. As yet, its antigen is unknown. cDNA prepared by RNA extraction and subsequent reverse transcription served as the template for sequencing. TCRdb's table, derived via immunoSEQ multiplex PCR, lists solely in-frame clones and lacks some. This table holds 150,000 to 200,000 clones, around three fifths found once. The treatment denotes: oral pan-JAK inhibitor, 5-10 mg twice daily. Lesional scalp punch biopsies and peripheral blood were collected from alopecia areata patients.

The V gene is TRBV7-9, the J gene TRBJ2-6; D unresolved. The clonotype was recovered from a human donor with alopecia areata. Sequenced material: CD4+ T cells sorted from blood, taken at week 24, from a patient treated with tofacitinib. The CDR3 is CASSPWTVETSGANVLTF. The CDR3 region has the DNA TGTGCCAGCAGCCCATGGACGGTGGAGACCTCTGGGGCCAACGTCCTGACTTTC. The whole variable domain, remainder taken from reference TRBV7-9 and TRBJ2-6, is DTGVSQNPRHKITKRGQNVTFRCDPISEHNRLYWYRQTLGQGPEFLTYFQNEAQLEKSRLLSDRFSAERPKGSFSTLEIQRTEQGDSAMYLCASSPWTVETSGANVLTFGAGSRLTVL.